The 12 T cell receptor beta chains presented below share a single source sample, sequenced in a study of T cell changes during pregnancy in multiple sclerosis. TCRdb's table, derived via immunoSEQ multiplex PCR, lists solely in-frame clones and lacks some. The sample includes 19,000 or so clones, more than 75% seen only once; the top ten take 1.3%. Sequences were derived from CD4+ T cells from peripheral blood mononuclear cells, sampled in the first trimester of pregnancy. These receptors were taken from a female donor in good health, enrolled as a control in a pregnancy study.

This rearrangement joins TRBV11-2 to TRBJ2-7; a weak D match, TRBD2 (5 bases). CDR3 length: 11 amino acids. The V gene's germline CDR1 is SGHAT and CDR2 FQNNGV. Between the trimmed V and J ends, which lost 2 bases and 6 bases, there was a span of 5 bases. The CDR3 DNA reads TGTGCCAGCAGCTTACGGGGCGAGCAGTACTTC. Residues: CASSLRGEQYF.

The rearrangement links TRBV7-2 to TRBJ1-3; the D is unclear. Deletions cut 0 bases from V and 4 bases from J, with 7 bases between. The CDR3 runs to 14 residues. Germline CDR1 reads SGHTA; CDR2 reads FQGNSA. The CDR3 sequence: CASSLAGRGNTIYF. The DNA for the CDR3 is TGTGCCAGCAGCTTAGCGGGCAGGGGAAACACCATATATTTT. Filled out from reference TRBV7-2 and TRBJ1-3, the complete variable domain reads GAGVSQSPSNKVTEKGKDVELRCDPISGHTALYWYRQSLGQGLEFLIYFQGNSAPDKSGLPSDRFSAERTGGSVSTLTIQRTQQEDSAVYLCASSLAGRGNTIYFGEGSWLTVV.

The rearrangement uses TRBV5-1 and TRBJ2-1; 13 bases are a match to TRBD2. This CDR3 has 15 amino acids. V lost 3 bases to trimming and J lost 7 bases; unmatched junction nucleotides: 4. Germline V gene lookup returns CDR1 SGHRS and CDR2 YFSETQ. The CDR3 spells CASSYGLAGVNEQFF. CDR3 DNA sequence: TGCGCCAGCAGCTACGGACTAGCGGGAGTTAATGAGCAGTTCTTC.

The rearrangement joins TRBV6-5 to TRBJ2-7; no firm D call. The CDR3 runs to 12 residues. Germline values: CDR1 MNHEY, CDR2 SVGAGI. V gave up 6 bases and J gave up 3 bases, with 9 bases separating them. CDR3 nucleotide sequence: TGTGCCAGCAGGAGTTCCATCTACGAGCAGTACTTC. Amino acid sequence: CASRSSIYEQYF.

V and J are TRBV5-4 and TRBJ2-5, with a tentative D call TRBD2 (5 bases). Germline lookup yields CDR1 SGHNT and CDR2 YYREEE (reference sequence). The CDR3 runs 14 residues. V lost 0 bases and J 5 bases, leaving 11 bases between the germline ends. The CDR3 sequence is CASSLAWSGETQYF. The CDR3 bases are TGTGCCAGCAGCTTGGCCTGGTCGGGGGAGACCCAGTACTTC. The full variable domain, completed using reference TRBV5-4 and TRBJ2-5, is ETGVTQSPTHLIKTRGQQVTLRCSSQSGHNTVSWYQQALGQGPQFIFQYYREEENGRGNFPPRFSGLQFPNYSSELNVNALELDDSALYLCASSLAWSGETQYFGPGTRLLVL.

The chain couples TRBV27 to TRBJ1-2; D is undetermined. The germline CDR1 and CDR2 sequences are MNHEY and SMNVEV (reference sequence). The CDR3 runs to 15 residues. Trimming cost V 4 bases and J 1 base, with 13 bases left between them. CDR3 region: CASSSPGVGNYGYTF. As DNA, the CDR3 is TGTGCCAGCAGTTCACCCGGGGTGGGTAACTATGGCTACACCTTC.

The table lists this clone with a count of one. The chain employs TRBV29-1 and TRBJ2-5; a possible D gene is TRBD2 (7 bases). V dropped 6 bases and J dropped 0 bases, with 14 bases sitting between them. The length of the CDR3 is 14 residues. The germline V gene has CDR1 SQVTM and CDR2 ANQGSEA. DNA for the CDR3: TGCAGCGTGGGGGGGCACAGGGACCAAGAGACCCAGTACTTC. Translating gives CSVGGHRDQETQYF.

The chain is built from TRBV5-1 and TRBJ1-6; D is unresolved. This CDR3 has 14 amino acids. Germline lookup yields CDR1 SGHRS and CDR2 YFSETQ. V lost 1 base and J 9 bases, leaving 11 bases between the germline ends. The CDR3 DNA reads as TGCGCCAGCAGCTTGACACAGAACGGTTCACCCCTCCACTTT. Translated, it gives CASSLTQNGSPLHF.

J is TRBJ2-7 and V is TRBV29-1, with 11 bases identical to TRBD1. This CDR3 has 14 amino acids. V trimming: 2 bases; J trimming: 3 bases; junction bases outside the gene matches: 3. Per the germline V gene, CDR1 is SQVTM and CDR2 is ANQGSEA. CDR3: CSVEKGTGGYEQYF. The CDR3 nucleotides are TGCAGCGTTGAAAAAGGGACAGGGGGCTACGAGCAGTACTTC.

The CDR3 is CASSLSGGPLGNQPQHF. The CDR3 region has the DNA TGTGCCAGCAGTTTATCCGGGGGTCCTCTCGGGAATCAGCCCCAGCATTTT. This chain uses TRBV28 with TRBJ1-5, with a tentative D call TRBD1 (5 bases). The CDR3 length is 17 residues. V lost 1 base, J lost 4 bases, and 17 bases lay in between. In germline, CDR1 is MDHEN, CDR2 SYDVKM.

The gene calls are TRBV5-4 and TRBJ1-1, with D tentatively TRBD1 (6 bases). This CDR3 region has 14 residues. Germline V lookup: CDR1 SGHNT, CDR2 YYREEE (reference sequence). V lost 5 bases, J lost 0 bases, and 11 bases lay in between. The CDR3 DNA sequence: TGTGCCAGCAGGCCAGGGGCTATGAACACTGAAGCTTTCTTT. Translated, it gives CASRPGAMNTEAFF. Together with reference TRBV5-4 and TRBJ1-1, the CDR3 gives the full variable domain: ETGVTQSPTHLIKTRGQQVTLRCSSQSGHNTVSWYQQALGQGPQFIFQYYREEENGRGNFPPRFSGLQFPNYSSELNVNALELDDSALYLCASRPGAMNTEAFFGQGTRLTVV.

This chain uses TRBV18 with TRBJ1-3; 9 bases align to TRBD1. This CDR3 comprises 15 residues. Trimming cost V 6 bases and J 2 bases; bases outside gene matches: 5. Per germline, CDR1 KGHSH and CDR2 LQKENI. CDR3 nucleotide sequence: TGTGCCAGCTCGCTGGGACAGGGCCCTGGAAACACCATATATTTT. Translated, it gives CASSLGQGPGNTIYF.